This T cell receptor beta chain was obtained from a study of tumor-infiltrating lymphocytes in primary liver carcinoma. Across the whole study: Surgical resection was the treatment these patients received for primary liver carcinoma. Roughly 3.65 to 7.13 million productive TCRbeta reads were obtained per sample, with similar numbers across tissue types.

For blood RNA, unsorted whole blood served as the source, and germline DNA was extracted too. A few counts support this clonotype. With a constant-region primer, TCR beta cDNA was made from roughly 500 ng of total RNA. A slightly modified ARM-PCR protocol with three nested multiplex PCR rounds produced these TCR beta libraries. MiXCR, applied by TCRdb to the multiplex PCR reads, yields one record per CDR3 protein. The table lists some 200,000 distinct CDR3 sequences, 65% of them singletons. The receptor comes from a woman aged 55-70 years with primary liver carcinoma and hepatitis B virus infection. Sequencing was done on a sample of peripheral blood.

This chain's CDR3 is CASTRGYGYTF. The CDR3 DNA reads as TGTGCCAGCACCCGAGGCTATGGCTACACCTTC. The J gene is TRBJ1-2, the V gene TRBV28, with D uncertain. This CDR3 region has 11 residues. The germline gives CDR1 MDHEN, CDR2 SYDVKM. Trimming removed 7 bases at V and 4 bases at J, with 7 bases between.